This is a list of T cell receptor beta chains from one sample in a study of cytomegalovirus exposure and HLA in healthy donors. Repertoires were generated with immunoSEQ multiplex PCR, while TCRdb's copy carries only in-frame clones and drops some. The sample holds around 110,000 clones, 65% to 90% seen once. Input material: PBMCs. The receptors originated from a woman aged 30 to 39 in good health and CMV-seronegative. Each CDR3 is given with its conserved first and last residue. D genes are given only for firm matches. Expanded clones get a size class; other rows say once, few or many, or leave the size out.

cdr3_aa,cdr3_nt,j_call,v_call,clone_size,d_call
CASSQFQAGEAETQYF,TGTGCCAGCAGCCAATTTCAAGCGGGGGAGGCGGAGACCCAGTACTTC,TRBJ2-5,TRBV16,-,TRBD2
CASSLGGWGTNEKLFF,TGTGCCAGCAGCCTAGGGGGCTGGGGAACTAATGAAAAACTGTTTTTT,TRBJ1-4,TRBV27,-,TRBD1
CASSRTGDTEAFF,TGTGCCAGTAGTAGGACGGGGGACACTGAAGCTTTCTTT,TRBJ1-1,TRBV19,-,-
CASSSPQGSGGELFF,TGTGCCAGCAGTTCCCCACAGGGATCGGGCGGGGAGCTGTTTTTT,TRBJ2-2,TRBV6-5,-,-
CASTSGLAGAANEKLFF,TGTGCCAGCACCTCAGGACTAGCGGGAGCAGCTAATGAAAAACTGTTTTTT,TRBJ1-4,TRBV7-2,-,-
CASKSVEQFF,TGTGCCAGCAAGTCAGTTGAGCAGTTCTTC,TRBJ2-1,TRBV28,once,-
CASSIDGRNTGELFF,TGTGCCAGTAGTATAGATGGGAGAAACACCGGGGAGCTGTTTTTT,TRBJ2-2,TRBV19,-,-
CASSSRGGKDYGYTF,TGTGCCAGCAGCTCGCGGGGAGGGAAGGACTATGGCTACACCTTC,TRBJ1-2,TRBV5-4,-,-
CASSPGVAGSYEQYF,TGTGCCAGCAGCCCAGGGGTAGCGGGTTCCTACGAGCAGTACTTC,TRBJ2-7,TRBV9,-,-
CASSQDIPYEQYF,TGCGCCAGCAGCCAAGATATACCCTACGAGCAGTACTTC,TRBJ2-7,TRBV4-1,-,-
CASSRTSGSHGELFF,TGTGCCAGCAGTCGGACTAGCGGGAGTCACGGGGAGCTGTTTTTT,TRBJ2-2,TRBV7-2,-,TRBD2
CASSESSGSGDTQYF,TGTGCCAGCAGTGAGTCTAGCGGGAGTGGAGATACGCAGTATTTT,TRBJ2-3,TRBV6-4,medium-sized,TRBD2
CASGDRVKLFF,TGTGCCAGCGGTGACAGGGTTAAACTGTTTTTT,TRBJ1-4,TRBV6-1,-,TRBD1
CASGTPGFRDGYTF,TGTGCTAGTGGCACACCCGGGTTCCGTGATGGCTACACCTTC,TRBJ1-2,TRBV12-5,-,-
CASSSGQGYGYTF,TGTGCCAGCAGCTCGGGACAGGGCTATGGCTACACCTTC,TRBJ1-2,TRBV28,once,TRBD1
CASSFFPGGSTSYEQYF,TGTGCCAGCAGTTTCTTTCCTGGCGGGTCGACCTCCTACGAGCAGTACTTC,TRBJ2-7,TRBV28,-,-
CASSLSVNTEAFF,TGTGCCAGCAGCTTATCGGTTAACACTGAAGCTTTCTTT,TRBJ1-1,TRBV7-9,few,-
CASNKGGRGTEAFF,TGTGCCAGCAATAAAGGGGGCCGTGGCACTGAAGCTTTCTTT,TRBJ1-1,TRBV6-6,-,TRBD1
CASSARTVNEKLFF,TGTGCCAGCAGTGCCCGGACAGTCAATGAAAAACTGTTTTTT,TRBJ1-4,TRBV28,-,-
CASGDQQGVGNTIYF,TGTGCCAGCGGGGATCAACAGGGTGTGGGAAACACCATATATTTT,TRBJ1-3,TRBV6-6,-,-
CSSSLTGGTDTQYF,TGTTCCAGCAGCTTAACGGGAGGCACAGATACGCAGTATTTT,TRBJ2-3,TRBV7-9,once,-
CASSSSGHPNQPQHF,TGTGCCAGCAGTTCCTCGGGACATCCTAATCAGCCCCAGCATTTT,TRBJ1-5,TRBV27,-,-
CASSQMTGTKETQYF,TGCGCCAGCAGCCAAATGACCGGGACAAAAGAGACCCAGTACTTC,TRBJ2-5,TRBV4-1,-,-
CAGSGSGNGDEQFF,TGTGCCGGCTCAGGTAGCGGGAATGGCGATGAGCAGTTCTTC,TRBJ2-1,TRBV6-6,-,TRBD2
CAISEVSGQEQYF,TGTGCCATCAGTGAGGTTAGCGGACAAGAGCAGTACTTC,TRBJ2-7,TRBV10-3,-,-
CASSLAGHGQGGTEAFF,TGTGCCAGCAGTTTAGCAGGTCATGGACAGGGGGGCACTGAAGCTTTCTTT,TRBJ1-1,TRBV27,once,TRBD1
CASSQTGTGGEQYF,TGTGCCAGCTCACAAACCGGGACAGGGGGCGAGCAGTACTTC,TRBJ2-7,TRBV18,-,TRBD1
CASSYTSGREQFF,TGTGCCAGCAGCTACACTAGCGGGAGAGAGCAGTTCTTC,TRBJ2-1,TRBV11-3,-,TRBD2
CASSFDRSSDEQYF,TGTGCCAGCAGCTTTGACAGGAGTAGCGACGAGCAGTACTTC,TRBJ2-7,TRBV7-9,-,-
CASSQAHRDYNEQFF,TGCGCCAGCAGCCAAGCCCACCGGGATTACAATGAGCAGTTCTTC,TRBJ2-1,TRBV4-3,-,-
CASSLALGLAGGGDVSNEQFF,TGTGCCAGCAGCTTAGCGCTAGGACTAGCGGGAGGAGGCGATGTCTCTAATGAGCAGTTCTTC,TRBJ2-1,TRBV13,-,TRBD2
CATSTRGYSNQPQHF,TGTGCCACCAGCACCAGGGGTTATAGCAATCAGCCCCAGCATTTT,TRBJ1-5,TRBV15,-,-
CASRQQGASDIQYF,TGTGCCAGTAGACAACAGGGGGCTAGCGACATTCAGTACTTC,TRBJ2-4,TRBV19,-,TRBD1
CASSNRAIAGQYGYTF,TGTGCCAGTAGTAACAGGGCCATCGCAGGACAGTATGGCTACACCTTC,TRBJ1-2,TRBV19,-,-
CASSAGQANTEAFF,TGTGCCAGCAGCGCCGGACAGGCGAACACTGAAGCTTTCTTT,TRBJ1-1,TRBV9,once,TRBD1
CASSVRAMNTEAFF,TGTGCCAGCAGCGTGAGGGCCATGAACACTGAAGCTTTCTTT,TRBJ1-1,TRBV7-9,-,-
CASSLKGREIYGYTF,TGTGCCAGCAGCTTAAAAGGGAGGGAGATTTATGGCTACACCTTC,TRBJ1-2,TRBV5-4,-,-
CASSVTGVDETQYF,TGTGCCAGCAGTGTCACAGGGGTTGACGAGACCCAGTACTTC,TRBJ2-5,TRBV6-1,-,TRBD1
CASRTGGANNSPLHF,TGTGCCAGCAGAACAGGGGGCGCAAATAATTCACCCCTCCACTTT,TRBJ1-6,TRBV28,once,TRBD1